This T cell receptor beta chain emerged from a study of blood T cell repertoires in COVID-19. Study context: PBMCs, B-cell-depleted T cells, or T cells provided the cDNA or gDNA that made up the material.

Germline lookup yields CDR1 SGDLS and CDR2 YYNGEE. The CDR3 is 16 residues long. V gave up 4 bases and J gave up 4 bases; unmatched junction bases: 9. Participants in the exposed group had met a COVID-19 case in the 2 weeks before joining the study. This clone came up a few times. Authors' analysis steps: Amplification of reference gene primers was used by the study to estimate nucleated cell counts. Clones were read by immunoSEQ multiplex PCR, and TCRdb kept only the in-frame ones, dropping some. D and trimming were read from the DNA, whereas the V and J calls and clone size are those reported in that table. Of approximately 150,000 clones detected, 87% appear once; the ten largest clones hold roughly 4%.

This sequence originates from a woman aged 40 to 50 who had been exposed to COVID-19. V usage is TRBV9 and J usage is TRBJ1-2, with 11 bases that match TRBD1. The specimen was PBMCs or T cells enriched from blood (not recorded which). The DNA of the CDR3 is TGTGCCAGCAGCCCCCGAAGGACAGGGGGCTTCTATGGCTACACCTTC. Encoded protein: CASSPRRTGGFYGYTF.